This TCR beta chain appears in the sequencing data of a study of blood T cell repertoires in COVID-19. The CDR3 spans 15 residues. V shed 0 bases and J 6 bases; nucleotides not matched to a gene: 3. Germline CDR1 and CDR2: SGHKS and YYEKEE (reference sequence). The data were produced by immunoSEQ multiplex PCR, yet TCRdb's version contains in-frame clones alone and is incomplete. The sample has 490,000 or so clones; roughly 90% are singletons. This sequence joins TRBV5-5 and TRBJ2-1, with 10 bases identical to TRBD1. The sequence derives from a woman aged 40-49 years who had recovered from COVID-19. Sequenced material: PBMCs or T cells enriched from blood (not recorded which). As DNA, the CDR3 is TGTGCCAGCAGCTTGGCCTGGACAGGGGGCAATGAGCAGTTCTTC. Its protein product is CASSLAWTGGNEQFF.